This entry lists 29 T cell receptor beta chains sequenced from one sample in a study of blood T cell repertoires in COVID-19. The protocol was immunoSEQ multiplex PCR, while the TCRdb copy is restricted to in-frame clones and leaves out a portion. Here the sample spans some 110,000 clones, approximately 80% being singletons. Sequenced input: peripheral blood. These receptors all come from a woman between 70 and 85 years old with acute or convalescent COVID-19.

The chain links TRBV5-1 to TRBJ2-1, with 9 bases identical to TRBD2. The germline CDR1 and CDR2 sequences are SGHRS and YFSETQ. V gave up 1 base and J gave up 9 bases; unmatched junction bases: 8. The CDR3 has 15 amino acids. Here the CDR3 reads CASSLSAGGLGEQFF. CDR3 in DNA: TGCGCCAGCAGCTTGTCCGCGGGGGGGCTTGGTGAGCAGTTCTTC. The variable domain in full, completed from reference TRBV5-1 and TRBJ2-1, reads KAGVTQTPRYLIKTRGQQVTLSCSPISGHRSVSWYQQTPGQGLQFLFEYFSETQRNKGNFPGRFSGRQFSNSRSEMNVSTLELGDSALYLCASSLSAGGLGEQFFGPGTRLTVL.

The rearrangement joins TRBV2 to TRBJ1-5; maybe TRBD1 (6 bases). With 4 bases removed from V and 3 bases from J, the gap between germline ends came to 10 bases. Germline V lookup: CDR1 SNHLY, CDR2 FYNNEI. CDR3 length: 14 residues. The CDR3 sequence: CASSGGQLNQPQHF. The DNA for the CDR3 is TGTGCCAGCAGTGGGGGGCAACTCAATCAGCCCCAGCATTTT.

The CDR3 nucleotides read TGTGCCAGCAGTATGGGGACAGCTAAGAATCAGCCCCAGCATTTT. It codes for CASSMGTAKNQPQHF. The chain links TRBV28 to TRBJ1-5; 7 positions agree with TRBD1. The CDR3 length is 15 residues. The junction had 8 bases not matched to a gene; V was cut back by 5 bases and J by 4 bases. Germline V CDR1 and CDR2: MDHEN, SYDVKM.

This clone was observed a handful of times. V gene TRBV6-5 combines with J gene TRBJ1-1, with 7 bases aligning to TRBD1. Germline CDR1 and CDR2: MNHEY and SVGAGI. The CDR3 consists of 14 residues. The ends lost 5 bases at V and 1 base at J; junction bases unmatched: 4. The CDR3 DNA is TGTGCCAGCAGTCCATGGACAGGGAACACTGAAGCTTTCTTT. This codes for CASSPWTGNTEAFF.

The rearrangement joins TRBV4-1 to TRBJ2-7; 13 nucleotides line up with TRBD2. The CDR3 spans 16 residues. Germline V gives CDR1 MGHRA, CDR2 YSYEKL. V dropped 2 bases and J dropped 3; count of bases not matched to a gene: 4. The CDR3 here is CASSQKLAGGSYEQYF. The DNA of the CDR3 is TGCGCCAGCAGCCAAAAACTAGCGGGGGGGAGCTACGAGCAGTACTTC.

This clone is a singleton in its sample. This chain links TRBV9 with TRBJ1-2; the D is unclear. Germline V CDR1 and CDR2: SGDLS, YYNGEE. This CDR3 contains 12 residues. The V and J ends lost 3 bases and 4 bases respectively, with 7 bases between them. The CDR3 region has the DNA TGTGCCAGCAGCGCCACAGCCTATGGCTACACCTTC. Its protein is CASSATAYGYTF.

This rearrangement joins TRBV6-1 to TRBJ2-1; 9 positions agree with TRBD1. Trimming took 4 bases from V and 6 from J; bases not matched to a gene: 10. Germline assignment: CDR1 MNHNS and CDR2 SASEGT. The CDR3 extends over 16 amino acids. CDR3 region: CASSAHTTGGINEQFF. DNA of the CDR3: TGTGCCAGCAGTGCCCACACTACAGGGGGCATCAATGAGCAGTTCTTC.

The chain employs TRBV5-4 and TRBJ2-7; 8 bases fit TRBD1. CDR3 length: 14 residues. Trimming cost V 9 bases and J 2 bases; bases outside gene matches: 10. Germline CDR1 and CDR2: SGHNT and YYREEE (reference sequence). CDR3: CATRPGQDPYEQYF. In DNA, the CDR3 is TGTGCCACCCGCCCGGGACAGGACCCCTACGAGCAGTACTTC. Full variable domain (outside the CDR3, taken from reference TRBV5-4 and TRBJ2-7): ETGVTQSPTHLIKTRGQQVTLRCSSQSGHNTVSWYQQALGQGPQFIFQYYREEENGRGNFPPRFSGLQFPNYSSELNVNALELDDSALYLCATRPGQDPYEQYFGPGTRLTVT.

The chain employs TRBV7-9 and TRBJ1-4; D uncertain. Germline CDR1 reads SEHNR; CDR2 reads FQNEAQ (reference sequence). The V end lost 5 bases, the J end lost 8 bases, and 15 bases lay between the germline ends. CDR3 length: 14 residues. CDR3 sequence: CASSLGLVGEKLFF. CDR3 bases: TGTGCCAGCAGCCTTGGTCTTGTGGGCGAAAAACTGTTTTTT.

The rearrangement links TRBV4-2 to TRBJ2-3; the match to TRBD1 covers 8 bases. In germline, CDR1 is LGHNA, CDR2 YNFKEQ. There are 18 residues in the CDR3. V gave up 1 base and J gave up 2 bases; unmatched junction bases: 11. This CDR3 is CASSQVPIQGVPTDTQYF. CDR3 sequence (DNA): TGTGCCAGCAGCCAAGTCCCCATACAGGGGGTACCCACAGATACGCAGTATTTT.

The rearrangement uses TRBV6-5 and TRBJ1-2; possibly TRBD1 for D (6 bases). Trimming took 5 bases from V and 7 from J, leaving 17 bases between them. CDR3 length: 14 amino acids. CDR1 is MNHEY and CDR2 is SVGAGI in the germline V gene. The CDR3 nucleotides are TGTGCCAGCAGTCTCGAGGGGGGGGGCGCTGGCTACACCTTC. Translation: CASSLEGGGAGYTF.

The CDR3 bases are TGTGCCTGGAGTGGACCTAGGTCAGCCTATGGCTACACCTTC. As protein: CAWSGPRSAYGYTF. The V gene is TRBV30, the J gene TRBJ1-2; D is uncertain. Germline values: CDR1 GTSNPN, CDR2 SVGIG (reference sequence). The CDR3 has 14 amino acids. The V end was cut by 1 base, the J end by 4 bases, with 13 bases between.

J is TRBJ2-2 and V is TRBV7-9; D perhaps matches TRBD1 (6 bases). The CDR3 extends over 14 amino acids. V was cut by 1 base and J by 9 bases, with 12 bases left in between. Germline V lookup: CDR1 SEHNR, CDR2 FQNEAQ (reference sequence). CDR3: CASSLDQGRRELFF. The CDR3 DNA reads TGTGCCAGCAGCTTAGATCAGGGGAGACGGGAGCTGTTTTTT.

The genes are TRBV5-4 and TRBJ2-7, with D maybe TRBD2 (6 bases). V was trimmed by 4 bases and J by 0 bases, leaving 17 bases between them. Germline lookup yields CDR1 SGHNT and CDR2 YYREEE (reference sequence). CDR3 size: 16 residues. DNA for the CDR3: TGTGCCAGCAGCCCTGGCGGGGCAACGACCTCCTACGAGCAGTACTTC. It codes for CASSPGGATTSYEQYF.

This clone has only a few counts. V and J are TRBV6-2 or TRBV6-3 and TRBJ1-5; D might be TRBD1 (5 bases). This CDR3 has 15 amino acids. V shed 5 bases and J shed 3 bases, with 14 bases lying between them. Germline V gives CDR1 MNHEY, CDR2 SVGEGT. CDR3 sequence (DNA): TGTGCCAGCAGTCATAGGGGAAGTAACAATCAGCCCCAGCATTTT. Translating it yields CASSHRGSNNQPQHF.

Only a few counts were recorded for this clone. The CDR3 region has the DNA TGCAGCGTTGTGGCCGGGACAGCGATCCGTGGCTACACCTTC. This encodes CSVVAGTAIRGYTF. The rearrangement joins TRBV29-1 to TRBJ1-2; 7 nucleotides agree with TRBD1. Germline-derived CDR1 and CDR2 are SQVTM and ANQGSEA. The V gene end was trimmed by 4 bases and the J gene end by 7 bases; junction bases not matched to a gene: 12. The CDR3 has 14 amino acids.

In regard to this clone: The sample contains more than one DNA sequence encoding this CDR3. The chain joins TRBV4-2 to TRBJ2-3; maybe TRBD1 (6 bases). Germline CDR1 is LGHNA and CDR2 is YNFKEQ. The CDR3 extends over 14 amino acids. The V and J ends lost 1 base and 2 bases respectively, with 7 bases between them. The CDR3 DNA reads as TGTGCCAGCAGCCAAGGGACAGACACAGATACGCAGTATTTT. Protein product: CASSQGTDTDTQYF.

The chain combines TRBV3-1 (or the pseudogene TRBV3-2) with TRBJ1-4; the D gene is possibly TRBD1 (5 bases). Germline-derived CDR1 and CDR2 are LGHDT and YNNKEL (reference sequence). Between the trimmed V and J ends, which lost 4 bases and 5 bases, there was a span of 11 bases. CDR3 size: 14 residues. The CDR3 bases are TGTGCCAGCAGCCCCGGGGGAGGAAATGAAAAACTGTTTTTT. It encodes CASSPGGGNEKLFF.

V gene TRBV12-3 or TRBV12-4 combines with J gene TRBJ2-1; possibly TRBD1 for D (6 bases). V was shortened by 6 bases and J by 7 bases, with 7 bases between the two germline ends. CDR3 length: 11 amino acids. DNA for the CDR3: TGTGCCAGCAGACAGGGAAATGAGCAGTTCTTC. It codes for CASRQGNEQFF.

The chain couples TRBV5-1 to TRBJ2-5; 10 positions agree with TRBD2. The CDR3 runs to 15 residues. Germline loops: CDR1 SGHRS, CDR2 YFSETQ. The ends lost 0 bases at V and 5 bases at J; junction bases unmatched: 4. The CDR3 reads CASSLERGGRETQYF. The CDR3 nucleotides are TGCGCCAGCAGCTTGGAGCGGGGGGGCCGGGAGACCCAGTACTTC.

This clone was counted a single time. The chain joins TRBV19 to TRBJ2-5, with 10 bases identical to TRBD2. The trim removed 6 bases at V and 6 bases at J, leaving 10 bases unmatched. The CDR3 totals 15 residues. Germline-derived CDR1 and CDR2 are LNHDA and SQIVND (reference sequence). The CDR3 DNA is TGTGCCAGTAGCTACACTAGCGGGGCTCGTCAGACCCAGTACTTC. This translates into CASSYTSGARQTQYF.

This chain connects TRBV3-1 (or the pseudogene TRBV3-2) to TRBJ2-3; D perhaps matches TRBD1 (6 bases). The length of the CDR3 is 13 residues. Trimming removed 1 base from V and 8 bases from J, with 10 bases in between. The germline gives CDR1 LGHDT, CDR2 YNNKEL (reference sequence). CDR3 DNA: TGTGCCAGCAGCCAAGCAGGGGACGGTACGCAGTATTTT. Residues: CASSQAGDGTQYF.

The CDR3 DNA is TGTGCCAGCGAACAGGGATTATATGAAAAACTGTTTTTT. Protein sequence: CASEQGLYEKLFF. V usage is TRBV6-5 and J usage is TRBJ1-4; D is possibly TRBD1 (6 bases). Germline V CDR1 and CDR2: MNHEY, SVGAGI. Trimming shortened V by 8 bases and J by 6 bases, and 13 bases separated the two germline ends. The CDR3 is made up of 13 amino acids.

V is TRBV10-3 and J is TRBJ2-3; possibly TRBD1 for D (5 bases). V lost 3 bases and J 4 bases, leaving 5 bases between the germline ends. Germline CDR1 reads ENHRY; CDR2 reads SYGVKD. This CDR3 spans 12 amino acids. Here the CDR3 reads CAISEGADTQYF. In DNA form, the CDR3 reads TGTGCCATCAGTGAAGGGGCAGATACGCAGTATTTT.

The V and J genes are TRBV29-1 and TRBJ1-2; D is possibly TRBD1 (5 bases). Germline CDR1 SQVTM, CDR2 ANQGSEA. Trimming removed 2 bases at V and 8 bases at J, with 15 bases between. The CDR3 loop spans 13 amino acids. The DNA for the CDR3 is TGCAGCGTTGAACCGGGGGACGGAGGGGGCTACACCTTC. This codes for CSVEPGDGGGYTF.

The chain carries TRBV18 and TRBJ2-1, with D perhaps matching TRBD2 (6 bases). The germline V and J ends were trimmed by 1 base and 0 bases, with 10 bases remaining between them. CDR1 and CDR2 from the germline V gene are KGHSH and LQKENI. The CDR3 loop spans 16 amino acids. The CDR3 sequence is CASSPLGGNSYNEQFF. The CDR3 DNA reads as TGTGCCAGCTCACCACTCGGCGGGAACTCCTACAATGAGCAGTTCTTC.

The chain is built from TRBV4-2 and TRBJ1-2; 7 bases match TRBD1. The CDR3 length is 16 residues. V shed 3 bases, J shed 5 bases, and the junction held 12 bases outside the gene matches. CDR1 and CDR2 (germline): LGHNA, YNFKEQ. Written as DNA, the CDR3 is TGTGCCAGCAGCCAGGGTCGACAGGGTAGGGAATATGGCTACACCTTC. Amino acid sequence: CASSQGRQGREYGYTF.

The chain has TRBV5-5 and TRBJ1-6; D may be TRBD1 (6 bases). The germline V gene encodes CDR1 SGHKS and CDR2 YYEKEE (reference sequence). V lost 0 bases to trimming and J lost 8 bases, with 12 bases between them. This CDR3 comprises 15 residues. This CDR3 reads CASSLEGGRDSPLHF. As DNA, the CDR3 is TGTGCCAGCAGCTTGGAAGGGGGACGTGATTCACCCCTCCACTTT.

This clone appeared a single time. The chain is built from TRBV5-4 and TRBJ2-5; D uncertain. With 4 bases removed from V and 9 bases from J, the gap between germline ends came to 16 bases. This CDR3 has 13 amino acids. CDR1 SGHNT and CDR2 YYREEE come from the germline V gene (reference sequence). Written as DNA, the CDR3 is TGTGCCAGCAGCCTGGACCCTTTTACGGCCCAGTACTTC. It encodes CASSLDPFTAQYF.